These 12 T cell receptor beta chains originate from one sample sequenced in a study of CD8 T cells in ankylosing spondylitis. Using its own MiXCR run on the 5' RACE reads, TCRdb lists one record per CDR3 protein. The sample consists of some 140,000 distinct CDR3 sequences, 7.5% to 9.5% of them appearing once. The specimen was synovial fluid, either unsorted or a sorted T cell fraction (not recorded which). These receptors were obtained from a male donor with ankylosing spondylitis.

This clonotype was observed many times. The rearrangement joins TRBV12-3 or TRBV12-4 to TRBJ2-7; D remains ambiguous. V was shortened by 6 bases and J by 2 bases, with 14 bases between the two germline ends. The CDR3 is 14 residues long. The CDR3 nucleotides read TGTGCCAGCAGGGCCGGTTCCCTGGCCTACGAGCAGTACTTC. Protein product: CASRAGSLAYEQYF.

This clonotype was counted only a few times. The CDR3 DNA is TGCAGTGCTAGAGGGAGTAGCGGGTTTTCCTACAATGAGCAGTTCTTC. Translation gives CSARGSSGFSYNEQFF. The chain recombines TRBV20-1 with TRBJ2-1; 7 bases fit TRBD2. Germline values: CDR1 DFQATT, CDR2 SNEGSKA (reference sequence). The CDR3 runs to 16 residues. The junction had 7 bases not matched to a gene; V was cut back by 1 base and J by 1 base.

Ten or more counts support this clonotype. CDR3 nucleotides: TGTGCCAGCAGTTACCCGGGCGTCAGCCAGCATTTT. It yields the protein CASSYPGVSQHF. The gene calls are TRBV6-2 or TRBV6-3 and TRBJ1-5; no clear D gene. Germline CDR1 reads MNHEY; CDR2 reads SVGEGT. V was cut by 2 bases and J by 12 bases, with 11 bases left in between. The CDR3 has 12 amino acids.

This clonotype was counted at least ten times. The rearrangement uses TRBV5-1 and TRBJ2-6; D unclear. The germline V gene has CDR1 SGHRS and CDR2 YFSETQ. Trimming cost V 0 bases and J 4 bases, with 5 bases left between them. CDR3 length equals 14 residues. CDR3 loop: CASSLGPGANVLTF. The CDR3 DNA sequence: TGCGCCAGCAGCTTGGGGCCAGGGGCCAACGTCCTGACTTTC.

The chain links TRBV7-9 to TRBJ1-2, with D perhaps TRBD1 (6 bases). V was clipped by 5 bases and J by 0 bases, with 13 bases between them. This CDR3 region has 15 residues. The germline CDR1 and CDR2 sequences are SEHNR and FQNEAQ (reference sequence). CDR3 region: CASSHRDRTNYGYTF. The CDR3 DNA reads TGTGCCAGCAGCCACCGAGACAGGACTAACTATGGCTACACCTTC.

This clonotype was seen at least ten times. This chain links TRBV6-6 with TRBJ1-2, with D uncertain. V was shortened by 4 bases and J by 6 bases, with 9 bases between the two germline ends. CDR3 length equals 12 residues. Germline CDR1 MNHNY, CDR2 SVGAGI (reference sequence). The CDR3 region has the DNA TGTGCCAGCAGTTCCCCCCTAAATGGCTACACCTTC. Translated, it gives CASSSPLNGYTF.

At least ten counts were recorded for this clonotype. The V and J genes are TRBV4-3 and TRBJ2-7; unclear D gene. Germline loops: CDR1 LGHNA, CDR2 YSLEER. Trimming cost V 1 base and J 1 base, with 5 bases left between them. The CDR3 loop spans 13 amino acids. In nucleotides, the CDR3 is TGCGCCAGCAGCCAAGCGGAATCCTACGAGCAGTACTTC. It is translated as CASSQAESYEQYF.

The gene calls are TRBV5-1 and TRBJ1-3; possible D gene TRBD1, 5 bases. The CDR3 runs 13 residues. Trimming removed 4 bases from V and 4 bases from J, with 9 bases in between. CDR1 is SGHRS and CDR2 is YFSETQ in the germline V gene. The CDR3 DNA is TGCGCCAGCAGCCAGGGATCCGGAAACACCATATATTTT. This translates into CASSQGSGNTIYF.

With respect to this clonotype: Being one base from a much bigger clone, this may be a read error. V is TRBV27 and J is TRBJ2-2, with D unclear. Germline V gene sequence: CDR1 MNHEY, CDR2 SMNVEV (reference sequence). The CDR3 runs to 14 residues. Trimming took off 3 bases at V and 3 bases at J, with 8 bases between the two ends. In nucleotides, the CDR3 is TGTGCCAGCAGTTTCGACCGTTACACCGGGGAGCTGTTTTTT. Its translation is CASSFDRYTGELFF.

Many counts were recorded for this clonotype. V and J are TRBV12-3 or TRBV12-4 and TRBJ1-6; a possible D gene is TRBD1 (6 bases). The CDR3 loop spans 15 amino acids. V was clipped by 0 bases and J by 7 bases, with 10 bases between them. The CDR3 loop is CASSLAGGSNSPLHF. Written as DNA, the CDR3 is TGTGCCAGCAGTTTAGCCGGGGGCTCCAATTCACCCCTCCACTTT.

In this sample, this clonotype turned up many times. V gene TRBV11-2 combines with J gene TRBJ2-3; 10 positions match TRBD2. J was trimmed by 8 bases and V by 1 base; bases with no gene match: 9. The germline gives CDR1 SGHAT, CDR2 FQNNGV. There are 16 residues in the CDR3. CDR3 in amino acids: CASSLVLAGVLGTQYF. The CDR3 DNA is TGTGCCAGCAGCTTAGTCCTAGCGGGGGTGCTTGGTACGCAGTATTTT.

This clonotype came up a few times. V gene TRBV28 combines with J gene TRBJ1-2; D ambiguous. V lost 6 bases and J 4 bases, leaving 15 bases between the germline ends. The CDR3 has 14 amino acids. Germline CDR1 is MDHEN and CDR2 is SYDVKM. CDR3 in DNA: TGTGCCAGCAGCGCAAACAGTAACACCTATGGCTACACCTTC. Translating gives CASSANSNTYGYTF.